This TCR beta chain was sequenced in a study of memory CD4+ T cells and cytomegalovirus serostatus. Study overall: Healthy Belgian adult donors included fewer than 10 CMV-positive and some 25 CMV-negative people. General observations from the study: CMV serostatus prediction reached median AUC 0.95, or 0.91 with US-trained model. CD4+ memory repertoires contained about two fifths of the 164 reported CMV TCRbeta sequences.

The CDR3 length is 14 residues. Trimming shortened V by 2 bases and J by 7 bases, and 14 bases separated the two germline ends. The germline CDR1 and CDR2 sequences are MNHEY and SVGAGI. Notes on this clone: Its antigen is still unknown.

The repertoire was sequenced with immunoSEQ multiplex PCR; TCRdb's copy has only in-frame clones and lacks some. The data hold around 84,000 clones, with around 80% observed a single time. Single viable CD3+CD4+CD8-CD45RO+ cells were sorted as the memory CD4+ T cells. The gene calls are TRBV6-5 and TRBJ1-2; the D gene is possibly TRBD1 (5 bases). The sequence derives from an adult in good health and CMV-seronegative. Sequenced material: memory CD4+ T cells from blood. CDR3 residues: CASSYTPGSSGYTF. DNA of the CDR3: TGTGCCAGCAGTTACACCCCAGGGTCCAGTGGCTACACCTTC.